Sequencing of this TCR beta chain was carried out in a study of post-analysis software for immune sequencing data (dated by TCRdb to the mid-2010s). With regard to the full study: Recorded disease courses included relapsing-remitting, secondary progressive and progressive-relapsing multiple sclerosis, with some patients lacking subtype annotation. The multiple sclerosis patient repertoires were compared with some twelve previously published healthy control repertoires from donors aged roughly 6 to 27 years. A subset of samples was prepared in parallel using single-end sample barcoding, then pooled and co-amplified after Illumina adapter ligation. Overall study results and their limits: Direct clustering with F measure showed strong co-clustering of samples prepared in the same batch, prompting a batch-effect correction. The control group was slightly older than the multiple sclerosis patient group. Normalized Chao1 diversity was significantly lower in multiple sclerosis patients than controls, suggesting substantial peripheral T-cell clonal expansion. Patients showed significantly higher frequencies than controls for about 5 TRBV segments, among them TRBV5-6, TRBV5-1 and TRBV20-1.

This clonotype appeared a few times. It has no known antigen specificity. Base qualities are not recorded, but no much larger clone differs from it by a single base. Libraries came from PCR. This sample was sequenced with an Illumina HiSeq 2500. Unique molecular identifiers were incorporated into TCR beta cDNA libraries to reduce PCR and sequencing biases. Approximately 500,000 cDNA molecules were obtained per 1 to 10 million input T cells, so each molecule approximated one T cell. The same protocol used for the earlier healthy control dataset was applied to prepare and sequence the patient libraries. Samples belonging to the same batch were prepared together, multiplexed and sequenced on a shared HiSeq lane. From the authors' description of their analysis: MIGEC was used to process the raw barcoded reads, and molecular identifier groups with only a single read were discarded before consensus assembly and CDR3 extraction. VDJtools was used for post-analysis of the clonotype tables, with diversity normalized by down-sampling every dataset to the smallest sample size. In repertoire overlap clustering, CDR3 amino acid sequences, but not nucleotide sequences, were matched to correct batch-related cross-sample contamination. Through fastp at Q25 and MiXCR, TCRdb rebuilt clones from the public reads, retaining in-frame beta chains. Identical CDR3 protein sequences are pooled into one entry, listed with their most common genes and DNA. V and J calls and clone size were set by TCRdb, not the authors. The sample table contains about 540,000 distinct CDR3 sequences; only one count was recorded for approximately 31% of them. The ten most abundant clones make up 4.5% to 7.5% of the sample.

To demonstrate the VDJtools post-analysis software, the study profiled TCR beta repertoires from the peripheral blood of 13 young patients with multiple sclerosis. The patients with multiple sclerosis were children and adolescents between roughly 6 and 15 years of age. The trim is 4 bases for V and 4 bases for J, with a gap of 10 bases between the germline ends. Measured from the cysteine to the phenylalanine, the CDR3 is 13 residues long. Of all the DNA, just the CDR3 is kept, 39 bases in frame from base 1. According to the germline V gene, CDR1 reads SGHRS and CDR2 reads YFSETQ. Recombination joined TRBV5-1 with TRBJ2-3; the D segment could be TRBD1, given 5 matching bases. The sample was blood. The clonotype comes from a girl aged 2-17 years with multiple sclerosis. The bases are TGCGCCAGCAGCCGCTCGACAGCAGATACGCAGTATTTT. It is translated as CASSRSTADTQYF. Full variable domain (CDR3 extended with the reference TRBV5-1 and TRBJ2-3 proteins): KAGVTQTPRYLIKTRGQQVTLSCSPISGHRSVSWYQQTPGQGLQFLFEYFSETQRNKGNFPGRFSGRQFSNSRSEMNVSTLELGDSALYLCASSRSTADTQYFGPGTRLTVL.